This entry lists 27 T cell receptor beta chains sequenced from one sample in a study of blood T cell repertoires in COVID-19. Some clones are missing from TCRdb's copy, which holds only in-frame ones; the method was immunoSEQ multiplex PCR. The table includes about 160,000 clones, roughly 89% detected once. The material sequenced was peripheral blood. These receptors came from a woman in her 70s with COVID-19, enrolled during active disease.

J is TRBJ2-3 and V is TRBV18; 7 bases agree with TRBD1. This CDR3 is built from 14 residues. Germline V CDR1 and CDR2: KGHSH, LQKENI. Losses at the gene ends were 4 bases for V and 2 bases for J; bases not matched to a gene: 3. The CDR3 is CASSQGQNTDTQYF. The DNA for the CDR3 is TGTGCCAGCTCACAGGGACAGAACACAGATACGCAGTATTTT.

This clone was observed a handful of times. J is TRBJ1-6 and V is TRBV7-2; possibly TRBD1 for D (6 bases). V gave up 0 bases and J gave up 3 bases, with 9 bases separating them. The CDR3 has 16 amino acids. CDR1 SGHTA and CDR2 FQGNSA come from the germline V gene. DNA of the CDR3: TGTGCCAGCAGCTTAGCCTCAGGGGACTATAATTCACCCCTCCACTTT. This translates into CASSLASGDYNSPLHF.

The genes are TRBV7-7 and TRBJ2-7; 9 positions match TRBD2. Germline trimming cut 5 bases from V and 2 bases from J; bases unmatched to any gene: 7. This CDR3 has 15 residues. Germline CDR1 SSHAT, CDR2 FNYEAQ (reference sequence). CDR3 in DNA: TGTGCCAGCAGCCCCGGGCTAGCGGGGACCTACGAGCAGTACTTC. This codes for CASSPGLAGTYEQYF.

The rearrangement joins TRBV28 to TRBJ1-5; TRBD1 aligns across 10 bases. This CDR3 comprises 15 residues. Losses at the gene ends were 5 bases for V and 4 bases for J; bases not matched to a gene: 5. Germline CDR1 and CDR2: MDHEN and SYDVKM. CDR3 DNA sequence: TGTGCCAGCAGTCTCGGGGGACAGGGGAATCAGCCCCAGCATTTT. Its translation is CASSLGGQGNQPQHF.

The V gene is TRBV5-4, the J gene TRBJ2-7, with 9 bases fitting TRBD1. Germline V gene data show CDR1 as SGHNT and CDR2 as YYREEE (reference sequence). The CDR3 loop spans 19 amino acids. V shed 0 bases and J 0 bases; nucleotides not matched to a gene: 13. The chain's CDR3 is CASSLGGRDRAYPSYEQYF. The DNA for the CDR3 is TGTGCCAGCAGCTTGGGGGGACGGGACAGGGCCTACCCCTCCTACGAGCAGTACTTC.

The chain joins TRBV9 to TRBJ2-5; 7 nucleotides line up with TRBD1. This CDR3 is 14 amino acids long. The germline gives CDR1 SGDLS, CDR2 YYNGEE. Trimming cost V 0 bases and J 5 bases; bases outside gene matches: 4. Written as DNA, the CDR3 is TGTGCCAGCAGCGTAGAGGGGGCTCGGGAGACCCAGTACTTC. It codes for CASSVEGARETQYF.

V gene TRBV2 combines with J gene TRBJ1-5; 7 positions match TRBD1. Trimming at V came to 4 bases and at J to 1 base, leaving 1 base not matched to a gene. The germline V gene has CDR1 SNHLY and CDR2 FYNNEI. This CDR3 has 14 amino acids. The CDR3 protein is CASSGGQSNQPQHF. The CDR3, as DNA: TGTGCCAGCAGTGGGGGACAGAGCAATCAGCCCCAGCATTTT. The full variable domain, its missing parts supplied by reference TRBV2 and TRBJ1-5, is EPEVTQTPSHQVTQMGQEVILRCVPISNHLYFYWYRQILGQKVEFLVSFYNNEISEKSEIFDDQFSVERPDGSNFTLKIRSTKLEDSAMYFCASSGGQSNQPQHFGDGTRLSIL.

This clone was picked up one time. The chain links TRBV7-2 to TRBJ1-2, with 7 bases identical to TRBD1. Germline trimming cut 5 bases from V and 4 bases from J; bases unmatched to any gene: 10. CDR3 length: 15 amino acids. The germline CDR1 and CDR2 sequences are SGHTA and FQGNSA. CDR3 sequence reads: CASSPQHGTAYGYTF. Here the CDR3 DNA reads TGTGCCAGCAGCCCCCAACACGGGACAGCCTATGGCTACACCTTC. The complete variable domain, with remaining parts taken from reference TRBV7-2 and TRBJ1-2, reads GAGVSQSPSNKVTEKGKDVELRCDPISGHTALYWYRQSLGQGLEFLIYFQGNSAPDKSGLPSDRFSAERTGGSVSTLTIQRTQQEDSAVYLCASSPQHGTAYGYTFGSGTRLTVV.

This clone was detected only a few times. The chain employs TRBV11-2 and TRBJ1-1; 8 bases map to TRBD1. This CDR3 comprises 13 residues. The germline V gene has CDR1 SGHAT and CDR2 FQNNGV. The junction had 4 bases not matched to a gene; V was cut back by 4 bases and J by 6 bases. The CDR3 spells CASSSLDRAEAFF. The CDR3, as DNA: TGTGCCAGCAGCTCGTTGGACAGGGCTGAAGCTTTCTTT.

This chain uses TRBV18 with TRBJ1-2, with a tentative D call TRBD1 (6 bases). The germline V gene has CDR1 KGHSH and CDR2 LQKENI. V was shortened by 3 bases and J by 3 bases, with 14 bases between the two germline ends. The length of the CDR3 is 15 residues. CDR3 sequence reads: CASSPAGEGDYGYTF. CDR3 coding DNA: TGTGCCAGCTCACCCGCGGGAGAGGGGGACTATGGCTACACCTTC.

In its sample, this clone was seen once. The genes are TRBV7-2 and TRBJ1-2; 10 positions match TRBD1. CDR3 length equals 17 residues. From germline, CDR1 is SGHTA and CDR2 FQGNSA. The trim removed 0 bases at V and 5 bases at J, leaving 9 bases unmatched. This CDR3 is CASSLALMGQGTYGYTF. CDR3 nucleotide sequence: TGTGCCAGCAGCTTAGCGCTAATGGGACAGGGGACTTATGGCTACACCTTC.

Turning to this clone: A junction end diverges from the germline sequence, so it may reflect a read error. The chain carries TRBV5-1 and TRBJ2-1; no clear D. The CDR3 sequence is 13 residues long. Germline assignment: CDR1 SGHRS and CDR2 YFSETQ. CDR3 region: CVSTPVLDNEQFF. DNA for the CDR3: TGCGTCAGCACCCCTGTACTTGACAATGAGCAGTTCTTC.

The chain carries TRBV10-3 and TRBJ2-7, with TRBD1 identical over 8 bases. Germline V lookup: CDR1 ENHRY, CDR2 SYGVKD. J gave up 5 bases and V 8 bases, and 11 bases lay outside the gene matches. The CDR3 contains 14 residues. CDR3 loop: CAIGPDRVSDEQYF. The CDR3 nucleotides are TGTGCCATCGGCCCGGACAGGGTGTCGGACGAGCAGTACTTC.

V gene TRBV5-4 combines with J gene TRBJ1-1, with 9 bases aligning to TRBD1. The ends lost 4 bases at V and 7 bases at J; junction bases unmatched: 8. In germline, CDR1 is SGHNT, CDR2 YYREEE (reference sequence). This CDR3 is built from 14 residues. The CDR3 coding sequence is TGTGCCAGCAGCCTACAGGGGGCACACGATGAAGCTTTCTTT. It specifies CASSLQGAHDEAFF.

The rearrangement joins TRBV5-1 to TRBJ1-4; no clear D gene. Germline lookup yields CDR1 SGHRS and CDR2 YFSETQ. Trimming removed 4 bases at V and 0 bases at J, with 13 bases between. The CDR3 is 16 residues long. CDR3: CASSALAAATNEKLFF. As DNA, the CDR3 is TGCGCCAGCAGCGCCCTCGCCGCAGCAACTAATGAAAAACTGTTTTTT.

The chain has TRBV2 and TRBJ2-7, with TRBD1 as a possible D gene (6 bases). Germline lookup yields CDR1 SNHLY and CDR2 FYNNEI. The CDR3 sequence is 13 residues long. Trimming left V 8 bases short and J 0 bases short, with 11 bases between. CDR3 DNA sequence: TGTGCCAGCTCCCGGGACAACTCCTACGAGCAGTACTTC. It codes for CASSRDNSYEQYF.

This chain connects TRBV19 to TRBJ1-2; D is ambiguous. The germline CDR1 and CDR2 sequences are LNHDA and SQIVND (reference sequence). V was clipped by 0 bases and J by 9 bases, with 14 bases between them. The CDR3 is 14 residues long. The CDR3 sequence: CASSIDASGLSYTF. DNA of the CDR3: TGTGCCAGTAGTATAGATGCTTCAGGTTTGAGCTACACCTTC.

Remarks on this clone: Its ends do not fully match the called genes, so a read error is possible. As DNA, the CDR3 is TGCAGCGTTGAGTCGGTGGGGAGGACTCACGCCTTC. This sequence encodes CSVESVGRTHAF. This rearrangement joins TRBV29-1 to TRBJ1-2; unclear D gene. The CDR3 covers 12 residues. The germline CDR1 and CDR2 sequences are SQVTM and ANQGSEA.

V gene TRBV6-5 combines with J gene TRBJ2-7; tentative D call: TRBD1 (6 bases). The CDR3 is 13 amino acids. V was shortened by 5 bases and J by 2 bases, with 10 bases between the two germline ends. Germline V gene sequence: CDR1 MNHEY, CDR2 SVGAGI. In nucleotides, the CDR3 is TGTGCCAGCAGTCTGACAGGAGCCTACGAGCAGTACTTC. This sequence encodes CASSLTGAYEQYF.

This clone was counted a few times. Relative to the germline gene, one junction end is altered; a read error may explain this. The chain employs TRBV7-7 and TRBJ1-1, with D maybe TRBD1 (6 bases). Germline CDR1 SSHAT, CDR2 FNYEAQ (reference sequence). The CDR3 is 13 residues long. The CDR3 protein is CASSLDRNTEAFF. The CDR3 nucleotides read TGTGCTAGCAGTTTGGACAGAAACACTGAAGCTTTCTTT.

V and J are TRBV9 and TRBJ2-2; maybe TRBD2 (6 bases). Germline V gives CDR1 SGDLS, CDR2 YYNGEE. Trimming took off 4 bases at V and 1 base at J, with 17 bases between the two ends. The CDR3 covers 17 residues. This CDR3 reads CASSPRTGAVNTGELFF. DNA for the CDR3: TGTGCCAGCAGCCCACGTACGGGAGCGGTGAACACCGGGGAGCTGTTTTTT.

This rearrangement joins TRBV25-1 to TRBJ1-6, with D maybe TRBD1 (5 bases). V dropped 8 bases and J dropped 10 bases, with 21 bases sitting between them. This CDR3 is 15 amino acids long. Germline V gene data show CDR1 as MGHDK and CDR2 as SYGVNS. The CDR3 DNA follows: TGTGCCAGCCGACGAAGCGGGGGTGAGCGATCACCCCTCCACTTT. Its protein product is CASRRSGGERSPLHF. The complete variable domain, with remaining parts taken from reference TRBV25-1 and TRBJ1-6, reads EADIYQTPRYLVIGTGKKITLECSQTMGHDKMYWYQQDPGMELHLIHYSYGVNSTEKGDLSSESTVSRIRTEHFPLTLESARPSHTSQYLCASRRSGGERSPLHFGNGTRLTVT.

The chain joins TRBV5-6 to TRBJ1-6; 10 nucleotides align to TRBD1. V gave up 5 bases and J gave up 9 bases; unmatched junction bases: 5. CDR3 length: 14 residues. In germline, CDR1 is SGHDT, CDR2 YYEEEE. Here the CDR3 DNA reads TGTGCCAGCAGGACCGGGACAGGGGCTTCACCCCTCCACTTT. The encoded protein is CASRTGTGASPLHF.

There are a few counts of this clone. This chain uses TRBV24-1 with TRBJ2-5, with 9 bases fitting TRBD1. Trimming took 3 bases from V and 1 from J; bases not matched to a gene: 5. The CDR3 sequence is 16 residues long. Per the germline V gene, CDR1 is KGHDR and CDR2 is SFDVKD. CDR3 amino acids: CATSDTGQGLQETQYF. In DNA, the CDR3 is TGTGCCACCAGTGATACGGGACAGGGTCTCCAAGAGACCCAGTACTTC.

The CDR3 loop is CASSDRGRANEKLFF. The CDR3 DNA reads as TGTGCCAGCAGCGACCGGGGTAGGGCTAATGAAAAACTGTTTTTT. The genes are TRBV6-5 and TRBJ1-4; no clear D. Looked up from germline, CDR1 is MNHEY and CDR2 is SVGAGI. This CDR3 has 15 residues. Trimming removed 6 bases from V and 3 bases from J, with 14 bases in between.

The V gene is TRBV5-1, the J gene TRBJ2-2; the match to TRBD2 covers 8 bases. This CDR3 region has 16 residues. Germline V CDR1 and CDR2: SGHRS, YFSETQ. V trimming: 2 bases; J trimming: 0 bases; junction bases outside the gene matches: 3. This chain's CDR3 is CASSLLAEANTGELFF. The CDR3 DNA is TGCGCCAGCAGCTTACTAGCGGAAGCGAACACCGGGGAGCTGTTTTTT. Full variable domain (missing parts from reference TRBV5-1 and TRBJ2-2): KAGVTQTPRYLIKTRGQQVTLSCSPISGHRSVSWYQQTPGQGLQFLFEYFSETQRNKGNFPGRFSGRQFSNSRSEMNVSTLELGDSALYLCASSLLAEANTGELFFGEGSRLTVL.

The chain uses TRBV5-8 and TRBJ1-2; weak D call: TRBD1 (5 bases). V shed 2 bases and J shed 1 base, with 9 bases lying between them. Germline V gives CDR1 SGHTS, CDR2 YDEGEE. The CDR3 is 14 residues long. The CDR3 sequence: CASSFGGGNYGYTF. CDR3 DNA: TGTGCCAGCAGCTTCGGGGGGGGTAACTATGGCTACACCTTC.